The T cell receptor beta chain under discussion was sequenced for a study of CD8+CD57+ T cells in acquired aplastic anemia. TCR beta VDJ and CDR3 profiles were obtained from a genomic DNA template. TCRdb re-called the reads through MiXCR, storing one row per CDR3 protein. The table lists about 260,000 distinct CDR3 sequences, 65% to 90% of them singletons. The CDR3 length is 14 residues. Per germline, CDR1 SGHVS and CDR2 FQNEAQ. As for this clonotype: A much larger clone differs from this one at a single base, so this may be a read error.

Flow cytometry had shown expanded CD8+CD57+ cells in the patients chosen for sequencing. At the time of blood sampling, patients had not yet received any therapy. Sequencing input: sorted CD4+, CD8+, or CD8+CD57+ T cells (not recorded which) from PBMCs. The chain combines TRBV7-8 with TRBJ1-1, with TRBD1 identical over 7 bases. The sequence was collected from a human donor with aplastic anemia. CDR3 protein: CASSFDPGGTAPSF. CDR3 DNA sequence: TGTGCCAGCAGCTTTGATCCAGGCGGGACAGCCCCTTCCTTT.